The sequence of this T cell receptor beta chain was determined in a study of T cells in Graves' hyperthyroidism and ophthalmopathy. About the research overall: Peripheral blood was secured at the point of initial diagnosis, before any treatment.

The CDR3 runs 16 residues. V was clipped by 3 bases and J by 7 bases; unmatched bases: 10. Germline V gene lookup returns CDR1 SGHRS and CDR2 YFSETQ. These patients, aged 18 to 65, had recently diagnosed hyperthyroidism lasting under 2 months. Lactation, pregnancy, other autoimmune disease or uncontrolled infection led to exclusion of patients. Overall study findings and caveats: Blood also showed most of the thyroid clonotypes that were expanded above 0.001.

What was amplified from RNA transcripts were TCR beta CDR3 regions. First-round RT-PCR with HTBI primers amplified the TCR CDR3 region. MiXCR, applied by TCRdb to the multiplex PCR reads, yields one record per CDR3 protein. The table has about 320,000 distinct CDR3 sequences, roughly 15% seen once. This clonotype came up many times. No antigen is known for it. The receptor's source is a man aged 30 to 45 with Graves' hyperthyroidism. Sequenced material: blood. V usage is TRBV5-1 and J usage is TRBJ1-6, with 7 positions matching TRBD1. As DNA, the CDR3 is TGCGCCAGCAGCTGGGACAGCCCGATTGGGAATTCACCCCTCCACTTT. This gives the protein CASSWDSPIGNSPLHF.